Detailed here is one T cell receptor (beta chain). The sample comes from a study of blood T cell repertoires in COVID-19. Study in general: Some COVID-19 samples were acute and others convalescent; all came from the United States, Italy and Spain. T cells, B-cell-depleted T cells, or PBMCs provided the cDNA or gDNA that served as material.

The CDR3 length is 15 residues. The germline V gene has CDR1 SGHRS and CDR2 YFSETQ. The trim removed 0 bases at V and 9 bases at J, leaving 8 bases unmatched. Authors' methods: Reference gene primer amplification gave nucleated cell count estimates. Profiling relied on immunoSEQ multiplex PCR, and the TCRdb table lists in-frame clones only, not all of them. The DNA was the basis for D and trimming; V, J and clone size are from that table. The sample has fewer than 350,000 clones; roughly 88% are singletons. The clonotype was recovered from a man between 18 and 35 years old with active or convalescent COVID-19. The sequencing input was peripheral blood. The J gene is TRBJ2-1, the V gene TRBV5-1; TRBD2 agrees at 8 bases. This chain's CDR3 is CASSLGRGGPGEQFF. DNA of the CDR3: TGCGCCAGCAGCTTGGGACGGGGGGGCCCGGGTGAGCAGTTCTTC. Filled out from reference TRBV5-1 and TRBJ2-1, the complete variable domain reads KAGVTQTPRYLIKTRGQQVTLSCSPISGHRSVSWYQQTPGQGLQFLFEYFSETQRNKGNFPGRFSGRQFSNSRSEMNVSTLELGDSALYLCASSLGRGGPGEQFFGPGTRLTVL.